Listed below are T cell receptor beta chains from one sample, sequenced in a study of blood T cell repertoires in COVID-19. The assay was immunoSEQ multiplex PCR, and TCRdb's table has in-frame clones only and misses some. The sample lists roughly 68,000 clones; 87% were seen once. The specimen sequenced was peripheral blood. The receptors were sampled from a woman aged 50 to 60 with COVID-19, enrolled during active disease. The CDR3 runs from the conserved cysteine through the conserved F or W. The D gene is left open where the match is weak. A row's size may be missing; if present it is once, few, many or a size class.

clone size,J gene,V gene,D gene,CDR3 DNA,CDR3 protein
NA,TRBJ1-1,TRBV12-3/TRBV12-4,NA,TGTGCCAGCAGTGCGGGACGGCACACTGAAGCTTTCTTT,CASSAGRHTEAFF
once,TRBJ1-4,TRBV6-2/TRBV6-3,NA,TGTGCCAGCAGTTACTCGGCAGGGGCTAATGAAAAACTGTTTTTT,CASSYSAGANEKLFF
NA,TRBJ2-5,TRBV5-1,NA,TGCGCCAGCAGCTTGGGGCCGCGGGGCTCGAACCAAGAGACCCAGTACTTC,CASSLGPRGSNQETQYF
NA,TRBJ1-4,TRBV4-1,NA,TGCGCCAGCAGCCGACAAGTGATCCTACAGGGAGCGGCAACTAATGAAAAACTGTTTTTT,CASSRQVILQGAATNEKLFF
few,TRBJ1-5,TRBV30,TRBD1,TGTGCCTGGAGTGTACGGAGCTGGGACAGTCGAACTAATAGCAATCAGCCCCAGCATTTT,CAWSVRSWDSRTNSNQPQHF
NA,TRBJ2-7,TRBV14,NA,TGTGCCAGCAGCCAAGTTTATGGGGCTAGCGAGCAGTACTTC,CASSQVYGASEQYF
NA,TRBJ2-7,TRBV5-1,TRBD2,TGCGCCAGCAGCCCGACGGGCGGGAGCTTTGAGCAGTACTTC,CASSPTGGSFEQYF
NA,TRBJ2-3,TRBV5-1,NA,TGCGCCAGCAGCCCTTCTCTCGGGACTAGCACAGATACGCAGTATTTT,CASSPSLGTSTDTQYF
NA,TRBJ1-6,TRBV20-1,TRBD1,TGCAGTGCTAGTACAGGGGGTTATTCACCCCTCCACTTT,CSASTGGYSPLHF
NA,TRBJ2-5,TRBV10-3,NA,TGTGCCATCAGTGAGTCGAGGACTGCCTTCACGACCCTAGAGACCCAGTACTTC,CAISESRTAFTTLETQYF
NA,TRBJ2-1,TRBV19,TRBD2,TGTGCCAGTAGTATCGGGCTAGCGGGAGAGGCACATGAGCAGTTCTTC,CASSIGLAGEAHEQFF
NA,TRBJ2-1,TRBV7-6,NA,TGTGCCAGCAGGCCCTTGGGCCCCTCCTACAATGAGCAGTTCTTC,CASRPLGPSYNEQFF
NA,TRBJ1-1,TRBV19,TRBD1,TGTGCCAGTATACAGGGGATGACTGAAGCTTTCTTT,CASIQGMTEAFF
NA,TRBJ2-5,TRBV30,NA,TGTGCCTGGCAGGGGGCTAGCGGTCGGCAAGAGACCCAGTACTTC,CAWQGASGRQETQYF
NA,TRBJ1-5,TRBV19,NA,TGTGCCAGTAGTCGTAGGGCACTTACCCTCGGGGACAATCAGCCCCAGCATTTT,CASSRRALTLGDNQPQHF
NA,TRBJ2-7,TRBV2,TRBD2,TGTGCCAGCAGTCAGGGACTAGCCTACGAGCAGTACTTC,CASSQGLAYEQYF
NA,TRBJ1-5,TRBV6-5,NA,TGTGCCAGCGGACCCGGACTACCTGCCGGCCCCCAGCATTTT,CASGPGLPAGPQHF
NA,TRBJ1-5,TRBV18,NA,TGTGCCAGCTCACAGGGGGTCAATCAGCCCCAGCATTTT,CASSQGVNQPQHF
few,TRBJ1-6,TRBV6-2/TRBV6-3,NA,TGTGCCAGCAGTACAGGGATGGCGAATTCACCCCTCCACTTT,CASSTGMANSPLHF
NA,TRBJ1-5,TRBV3-1/TRBV3-2,NA,TGTGCCAGCAGCCAAGATGGGAACGGGGGTAGGCCCCAGCATTTT,CASSQDGNGGRPQHF
few,TRBJ1-2,TRBV7-2,NA,TGTGCCAGCACCGTTGACAGGTTGCTCAATGGCTACACCTTC,CASTVDRLLNGYTF
NA,TRBJ2-7,TRBV27,TRBD2,TGTGCCAGCAGCCCCTTACTAGCGCCCCGGGGGAACTACGAGCAGTACTTC,CASSPLLAPRGNYEQYF
few,TRBJ2-5,TRBV11-2,NA,TGTGCCAGTAAGACGTGGGAGTCCCGGGAGACCCAGTACTTC,CASKTWESRETQYF
NA,TRBJ2-5,TRBV11-2,NA,TGTGCCAGCAGTTCCCCCCGGAGGTCTGCCCTCCGGAAGTACTTC,CASSSPRRSALRKYF
NA,TRBJ2-3,TRBV3-1/TRBV3-2,TRBD2,TGTGCCAGCAGCCCCCCTAGCGGGGGCACAGATACGCAGTATTTT,CASSPPSGGTDTQYF
few,TRBJ2-1,TRBV5-1,TRBD2,TGCGCCAGCAGCGGGACTAGTATGGGACTCAATGAGCAGTTCTTC,CASSGTSMGLNEQFF
NA,TRBJ1-1,TRBV5-1,NA,TGCGCCAGCAGCTCCCACAGCAACACTGAAGCTTTCTTT,CASSSHSNTEAFF
NA,TRBJ1-3,TRBV7-2,NA,TGTGCCAGCAGCTTAGGCGGGGGTTACGGAAACACCATATATTTT,CASSLGGGYGNTIYF
NA,TRBJ1-1,TRBV5-8,TRBD1,TGTGCCAGCAGTCACAGGGGGACCGGGAACACTGAAGCTTTCTTT,CASSHRGTGNTEAFF
NA,TRBJ2-5,TRBV7-9,TRBD1,TGTGCCAGCAGTTTTATAGACAGGGCAGGGACCCAGTACTTC,CASSFIDRAGTQYF
few,TRBJ2-7,TRBV24-1,NA,TGTGCCCCATTGCCGCCGGGAGCGTCCGCCTCCGAGCAGTACTTC,CAPLPPGASASEQYF
few,TRBJ1-5,TRBV24-1,NA,TGTGCCACCTTTAGAGGAGGCAATCAGCCCCAGCATTTT,CATFRGGNQPQHF
NA,TRBJ2-1,TRBV7-6,TRBD2,TGTGCCAGCAGCCCAAGGGCTAGCGGACCGAATGAGCAGTTCTTC,CASSPRASGPNEQFF
NA,TRBJ1-2,TRBV30,NA,TGTGCCTGGAGTGTACTCGGTGGCTACACCTTC,CAWSVLGGYTF
few,TRBJ1-1,TRBV6-5,NA,TGTGCCAGCAGTTATACTCCCCGGGTGAACACTGAAGCTTTCTTT,CASSYTPRVNTEAFF
few,TRBJ2-1,TRBV10-1,NA,TGCGCCAGCAGTCCAGGACAGTCATTGAGGAATGAGCAGTTCTTC,CASSPGQSLRNEQFF
once,TRBJ2-6,TRBV10-3,TRBD1,TGTGCCGCCGGGACAGCCCTCTCTGGGGCCAACGTCCTGACTTTC,CAAGTALSGANVLTF
NA,TRBJ2-1,TRBV11-2,NA,TGTGCCAGCAACTTTTTGGGGAGCAAGGAGCAGTTCTTC,CASNFLGSKEQFF
NA,TRBJ2-1,TRBV18,NA,TGTGCCAGCTCACGCAGTAGGGGGACATACAATGAGCAGTTCTTC,CASSRSRGTYNEQFF
NA,TRBJ2-7,TRBV19,NA,TGTGCCAGTAGTATAGGGCGGGGAGACTACGAGCAGTACTTC,CASSIGRGDYEQYF
NA,TRBJ2-1,TRBV28,NA,TGTGCCAGCAGTTTATCAGCGGACCTCTACAATGAGCAGTTCTTC,CASSLSADLYNEQFF
once,TRBJ2-6,TRBV4-1,TRBD1,TGCGCCAGCAGCCAAGATAGGAGACAGGGGGCTCGTGGGGCCAACGTCCTGACTTTC,CASSQDRRQGARGANVLTF
NA,TRBJ1-5,TRBV13,NA,TGTGCCAGCTCACAGCTTGGTGCTCAGCCCCAGCATTTT,CASSQLGAQPQHF
NA,TRBJ2-2,TRBV6-4,TRBD2,TGTGCCAGCAGTGCCGGACTAGGTGTCGGGGAGCTGTTTTTT,CASSAGLGVGELFF
NA,TRBJ2-7,TRBV7-9,NA,TGTGCCAGCAGCTTAGGAGTCCTTTACGAGCAGTACTTC,CASSLGVLYEQYF
NA,TRBJ2-7,TRBV12-3/TRBV12-4,NA,TGTGCCAGCAGTTTAACCCCGGTTGGGCAGTACTTC,CASSLTPVGQYF
NA,TRBJ2-2,TRBV28,NA,TGTGCCAGCAGTCCGCTTGCCGTTGGTGCGGGGGAGCTGTTTTTT,CASSPLAVGAGELFF
NA,TRBJ1-1,TRBV6-5,TRBD1,TGTGCCAGCAGTTCACGACAGGGGAGCACTGAAGCTTTCTTT,CASSSRQGSTEAFF
NA,TRBJ2-7,TRBV2,TRBD1,TGTGCCAGCAGTAGGGACAGGGTCATCACCTACGAGCAGTACTTC,CASSRDRVITYEQYF